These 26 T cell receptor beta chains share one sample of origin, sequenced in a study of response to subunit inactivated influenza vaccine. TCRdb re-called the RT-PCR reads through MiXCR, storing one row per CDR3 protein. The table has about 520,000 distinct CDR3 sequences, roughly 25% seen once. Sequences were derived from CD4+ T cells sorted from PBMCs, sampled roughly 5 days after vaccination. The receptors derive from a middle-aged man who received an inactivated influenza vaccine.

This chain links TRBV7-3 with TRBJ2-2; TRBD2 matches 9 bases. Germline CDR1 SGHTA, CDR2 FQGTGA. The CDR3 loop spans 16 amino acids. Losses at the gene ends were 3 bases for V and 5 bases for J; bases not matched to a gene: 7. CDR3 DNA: TGTGCCAGCAGCTTGAGTAGCGGGAGCCCGACCGGGGAGCTGTTTTTT. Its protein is CASSLSSGSPTGELFF.

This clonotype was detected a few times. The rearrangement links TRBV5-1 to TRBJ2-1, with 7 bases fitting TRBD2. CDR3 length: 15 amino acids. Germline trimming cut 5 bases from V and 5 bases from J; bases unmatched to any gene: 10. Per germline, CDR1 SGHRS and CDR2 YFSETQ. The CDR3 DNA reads TGCGCCAGCAGGGAACTGGCGGGGGTTAACAATGAGCAGTTCTTC. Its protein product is CASRELAGVNNEQFF.

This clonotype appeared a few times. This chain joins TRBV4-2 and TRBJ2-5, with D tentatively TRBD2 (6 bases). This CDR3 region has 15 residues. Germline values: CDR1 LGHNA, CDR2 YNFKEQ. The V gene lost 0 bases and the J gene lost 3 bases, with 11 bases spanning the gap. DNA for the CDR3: TGTGCCAGCAGCCAAGATCGAACTAGCAAAGAGACCCAGTACTTC. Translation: CASSQDRTSKETQYF.

The CDR3 sequence: CASSLLQGVNTEAFF. Here the CDR3 DNA reads TGTGCCAGCAGCCTACTACAGGGAGTAAACACTGAAGCTTTCTTT. V usage is TRBV3-1 and J usage is TRBJ1-1; TRBD1 might be the D (6 bases). The V end lost 4 bases, the J end lost 2 bases, and 14 bases lay between the germline ends. The CDR3 spans 15 residues. Germline V gene data show CDR1 as LGHDT and CDR2 as YNNKEL (reference sequence).

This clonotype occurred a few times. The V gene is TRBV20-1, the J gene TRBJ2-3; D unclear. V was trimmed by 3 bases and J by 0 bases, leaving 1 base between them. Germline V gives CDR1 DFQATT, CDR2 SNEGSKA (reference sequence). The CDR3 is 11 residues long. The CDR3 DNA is TGCAGTGCTAGGAGCACAGATACGCAGTATTTT. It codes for CSARSTDTQYF.

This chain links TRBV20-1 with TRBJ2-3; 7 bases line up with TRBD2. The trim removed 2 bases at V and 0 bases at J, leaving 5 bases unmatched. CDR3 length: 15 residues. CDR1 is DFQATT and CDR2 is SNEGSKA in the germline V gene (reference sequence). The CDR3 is CSARIPRESTDTQYF. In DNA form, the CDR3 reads TGCAGTGCTAGAATTCCGCGGGAGAGCACAGATACGCAGTATTTT.

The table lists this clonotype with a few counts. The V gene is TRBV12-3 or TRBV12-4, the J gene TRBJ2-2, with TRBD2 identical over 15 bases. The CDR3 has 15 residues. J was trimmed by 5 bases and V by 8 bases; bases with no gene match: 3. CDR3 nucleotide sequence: TGTGCCAGCGGGACTAGCGGGGGGCCAACCGGGGAGCTGTTTTTT. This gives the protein CASGTSGGPTGELFF.

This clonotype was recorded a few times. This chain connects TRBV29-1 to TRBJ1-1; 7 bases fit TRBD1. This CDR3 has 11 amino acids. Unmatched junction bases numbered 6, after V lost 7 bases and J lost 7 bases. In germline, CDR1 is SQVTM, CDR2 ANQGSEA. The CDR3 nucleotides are TGCAGCGCCCAGGACAGGAATGAAGCTTTCTTT. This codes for CSAQDRNEAFF.

CDR3 amino acids: CARGQGYEQYF. CDR3 bases: TGTGCTAGAGGCCAGGGATACGAGCAGTACTTC. The chain combines TRBV12-5 with TRBJ2-7, with TRBD1 as a possible D gene (5 bases). The CDR3 is made up of 11 amino acids. From germline, CDR1 is LGHNT and CDR2 FRNRAP. Trimming stripped 9 bases from V and 4 bases from J, with 10 bases between. Together with reference TRBV12-5 and TRBJ2-7, the CDR3 gives the full variable domain: DARVTQTPRHKVTEMGQEVTMRCQPILGHNTVFWYRQTMMQGLELLAYFRNRAPLDDSGMPKDRFSAEMPDATLATLKIQPSEPRDSAVYFCARGQGYEQYFGPGTRLTVT.

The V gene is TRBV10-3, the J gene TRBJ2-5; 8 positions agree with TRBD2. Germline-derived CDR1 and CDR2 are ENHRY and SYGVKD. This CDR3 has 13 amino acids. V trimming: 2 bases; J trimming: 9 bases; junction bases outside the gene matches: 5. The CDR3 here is CAISETPTSAQYF. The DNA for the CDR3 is TGTGCCATCAGTGAGACCCCGACTAGCGCCCAGTACTTC.

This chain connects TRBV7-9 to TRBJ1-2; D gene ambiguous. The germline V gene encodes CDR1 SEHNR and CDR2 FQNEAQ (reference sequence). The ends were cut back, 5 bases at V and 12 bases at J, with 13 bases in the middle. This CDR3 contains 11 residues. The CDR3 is CASSPRAENTF. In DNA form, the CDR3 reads TGTGCCAGCAGCCCTCGGGCTGAGAACACCTTC.

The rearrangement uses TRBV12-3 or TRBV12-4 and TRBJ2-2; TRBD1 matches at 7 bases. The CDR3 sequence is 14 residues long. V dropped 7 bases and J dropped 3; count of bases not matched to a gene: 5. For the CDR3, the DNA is TGTGCCAGCATTTTGACAGGGTACACCGGGGAGCTGTTTTTT. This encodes CASILTGYTGELFF.

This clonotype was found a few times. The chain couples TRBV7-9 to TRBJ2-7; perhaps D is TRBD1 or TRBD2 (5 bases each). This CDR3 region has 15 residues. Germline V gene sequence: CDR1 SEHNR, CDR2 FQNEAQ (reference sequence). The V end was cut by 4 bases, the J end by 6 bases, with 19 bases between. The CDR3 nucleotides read TGTGCCAGCAGCTCACCGGGACGCCCTACCGGCGAGCAGTACTTC. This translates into CASSSPGRPTGEQYF. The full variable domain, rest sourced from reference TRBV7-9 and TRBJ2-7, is DTGVSQNPRHKITKRGQNVTFRCDPISEHNRLYWYRQTLGQGPEFLTYFQNEAQLEKSRLLSDRFSAERPKGSFSTLEIQRTEQGDSAMYLCASSSPGRPTGEQYFGPGTRLTVT.

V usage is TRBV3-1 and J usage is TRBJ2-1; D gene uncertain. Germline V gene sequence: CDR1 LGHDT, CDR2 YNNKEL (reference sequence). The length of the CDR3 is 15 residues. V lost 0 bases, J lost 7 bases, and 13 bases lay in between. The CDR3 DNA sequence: TGTGCCAGCAGCCAAGATCCGACCAGCACTAATGAGCAGTTCTTC. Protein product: CASSQDPTSTNEQFF.

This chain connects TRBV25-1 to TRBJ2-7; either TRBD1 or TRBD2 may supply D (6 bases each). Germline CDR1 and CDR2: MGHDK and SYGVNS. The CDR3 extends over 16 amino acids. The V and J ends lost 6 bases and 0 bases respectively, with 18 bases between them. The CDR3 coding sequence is TGTGCCAGCAGGGGAAAGGGGGGCCCCTTCTCCTACGAGCAGTACTTC. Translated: CASRGKGGPFSYEQYF.

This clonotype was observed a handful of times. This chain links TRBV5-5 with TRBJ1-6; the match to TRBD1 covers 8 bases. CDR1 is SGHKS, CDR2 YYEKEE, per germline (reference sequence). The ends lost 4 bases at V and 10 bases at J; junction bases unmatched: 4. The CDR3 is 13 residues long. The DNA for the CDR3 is TGTGCCAGCAGCCAGACAGGGGACTCACCCCTCCACTTT. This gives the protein CASSQTGDSPLHF.

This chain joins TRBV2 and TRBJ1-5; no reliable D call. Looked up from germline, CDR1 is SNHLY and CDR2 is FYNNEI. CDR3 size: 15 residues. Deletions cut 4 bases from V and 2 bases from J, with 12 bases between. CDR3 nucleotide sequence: TGTGCCAGCAGTGGGGCAAGTCGGGGCAATCAGCCCCAGCATTTT. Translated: CASSGASRGNQPQHF.

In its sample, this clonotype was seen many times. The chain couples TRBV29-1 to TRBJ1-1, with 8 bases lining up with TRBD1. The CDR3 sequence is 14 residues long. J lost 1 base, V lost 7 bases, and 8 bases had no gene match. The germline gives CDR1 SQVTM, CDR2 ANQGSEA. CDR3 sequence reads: CSARTGNSNTEAFF. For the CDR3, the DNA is TGCAGCGCCAGGACAGGGAATTCGAACACTGAAGCTTTCTTT.

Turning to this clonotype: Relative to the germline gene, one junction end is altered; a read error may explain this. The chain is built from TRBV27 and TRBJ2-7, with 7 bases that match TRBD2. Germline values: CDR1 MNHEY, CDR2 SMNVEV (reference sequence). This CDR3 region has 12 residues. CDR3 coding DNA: TGTGTCAGCGGGAATTACGACTACGAGCAGTACTTC. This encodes CVSGNYDYEQYF.

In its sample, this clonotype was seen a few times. The DNA of the CDR3 is TGTGCCACCAGCAGCCCAATACCGGGGAAAGGCTACACCTTC. Amino acid sequence: CATSSPIPGKGYTF. This sequence joins TRBV15 and TRBJ1-2; no definite D call. V was pared by 3 bases and J by 8 bases, with 16 bases between. Looked up from germline, CDR1 is LNHNV and CDR2 is YYDKDF (reference sequence). This CDR3 spans 14 amino acids. Full variable domain (rest looked up from reference TRBV15 and TRBJ1-2): DAMVIQNPRYQVTQFGKPVTLSCSQTLNHNVMYWYQQKSSQAPKLLFHYYDKDFNNEADTPDNFQSRRPNTSFCFLDIRSPGLGDTAMYLCATSSPIPGKGYTFGSGTRLTVV.

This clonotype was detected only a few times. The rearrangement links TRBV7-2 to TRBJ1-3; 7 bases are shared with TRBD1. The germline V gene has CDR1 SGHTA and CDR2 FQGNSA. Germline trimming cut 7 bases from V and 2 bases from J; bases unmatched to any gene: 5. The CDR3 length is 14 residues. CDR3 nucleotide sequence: TGTGCCAGCACTCGACAGGGTACTGGAAACACCATATATTTT. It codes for CASTRQGTGNTIYF.

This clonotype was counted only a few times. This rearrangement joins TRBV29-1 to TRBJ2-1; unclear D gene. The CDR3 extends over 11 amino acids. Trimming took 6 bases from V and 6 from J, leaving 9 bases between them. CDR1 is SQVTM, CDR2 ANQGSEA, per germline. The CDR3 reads CSVTSLNEQFF. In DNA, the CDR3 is TGCAGCGTGACCTCGCTCAATGAGCAGTTCTTC.

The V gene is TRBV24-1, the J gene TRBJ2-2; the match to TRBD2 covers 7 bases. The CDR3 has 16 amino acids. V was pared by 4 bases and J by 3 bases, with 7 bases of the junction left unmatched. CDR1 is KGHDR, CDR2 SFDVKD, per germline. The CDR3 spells CATSETPSGYTGELFF. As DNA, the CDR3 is TGTGCCACCAGTGAAACACCTAGCGGTTACACCGGGGAGCTGTTTTTT.

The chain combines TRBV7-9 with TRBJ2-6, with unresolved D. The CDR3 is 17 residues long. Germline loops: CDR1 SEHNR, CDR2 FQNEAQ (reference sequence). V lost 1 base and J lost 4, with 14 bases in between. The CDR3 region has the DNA TGTGCCAGCAGCTTAGTCCCGAGCAAGTCGGGGGCCAACGTCCTGACTTTC. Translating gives CASSLVPSKSGANVLTF.

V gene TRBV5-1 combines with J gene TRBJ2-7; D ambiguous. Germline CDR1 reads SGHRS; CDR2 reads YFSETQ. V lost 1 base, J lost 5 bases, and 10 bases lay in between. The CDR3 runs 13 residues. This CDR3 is CASSLRQLNEQYF. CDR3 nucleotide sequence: TGCGCCAGCAGCTTGCGTCAGCTAAACGAGCAGTACTTC.

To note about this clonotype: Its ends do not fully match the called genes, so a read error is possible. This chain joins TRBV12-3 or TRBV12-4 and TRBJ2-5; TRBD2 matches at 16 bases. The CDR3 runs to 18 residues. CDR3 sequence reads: CTSSLGTSGRAGQETQYF. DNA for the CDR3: TGTACCAGCAGTCTCGGGACTAGCGGGAGGGCGGGACAAGAGACCCAGTACTTC.